This T cell receptor (beta chain) was obtained from a study of vaccination and CD4 T cells after COVID-19 (dated by TCRdb to 2021 to 2024). Turning to the overall study: Convalescent patients had a positive SARS-CoV-2 result on nasal swab PCR, and of these patients, some ten had mild disease and one had severe disease. The cultures were stimulated with overlapping spike peptide pools from SARS-CoV-2 and from the common cold coronaviruses HCoV-NL63, HCoV-OC43 and HCoV-229E. Two doses of either the Pfizer-BioNTech BNT162b2 vaccine (n=8) or the Moderna mRNA-1273 vaccine (n=2) were administered to participants. Post-vaccine blood samples were obtained a median of roughly 75 days after the second vaccine dose, with a range of about 12 to 241 days. The convalescent cohort included six males and four females, with two Hispanic individuals, seven Caucasians, two Asians and one multiracial person. Post-COVID blood samples were collected from convalescent patients a median of around 100 days after diagnosis, with a range of about 35 to 170 days. In control cultures, a CEFX viral epitope pool was used as positive control, an HIV-1 Nef peptide pool was used as negative control, or no peptide was added. In around nine COVID-19 convalescent patients and 4 infection-naive healthy vaccine recipients, the spike-specific CD4+ TCR repertoire before mRNA vaccination was compared with the repertoire after mRNA vaccination.

By its share of the sample, this clonotype is medium-sized (0.01 to 0.1%). This clone's antigen is unknown. No much larger clone exists at a distance of one base, and base qualities are not known. Beyond this particular receptor, the publication reports: Although the median number of SARS-CoV-2-reactive clonotypes went up from around 20 after infection to some 37 after vaccination, the increase was not significant. The study included relatively few convalescent patients and did not analyze early timepoints after natural infection. In convalescent patients, a median 86.3% of post-vaccine SARS-CoV-2-reactive clones were detected only after vaccination, suggesting vaccine-specific priming. In convalescent patients, nearly all vaccine-specific clones (304 of 307) were found to be mono-reactive for SARS-CoV-2 spike rather than cross-reactive with common cold coronaviruses.

To prepare the library, PCR was applied. TCR sequencing of DNA from cultured CD4+ T cells used the Oncomine TCR Beta short-read assay at the Johns Hopkins FTIC core. Genomic DNA was extracted from the cultured CD4+ T cells with the QIAamp micro DNA kit. The Oncomine TCR Beta libraries from cultured CD4+ T cells were pooled using unique dual indexes and then sequenced on an Illumina iSeq 100. Per the source publication's procedure: Non-productive sequences were removed, and CDR3s not starting with C, not ending with F or W, or shorter than 7 amino acids were discarded. Antigen-specific clonotypes were identified with the MANAFEST web application by comparing peptide-stimulated wells with reference and other culture wells. Positive clones required FDR below 0.05, an odds ratio above 5, and productive frequency above 0.1% in at least two of three replicate wells. A clonotype counted as cross-reactive if it showed significant expansion both in the SARS-CoV-2 spike wells and in at least one common cold coronavirus spike condition. Using R version 3.6.1, CDR3 homology was evaluated through Levenshtein distances (stringdist) along with unrooted phylogenetic trees (ape). The public reads were quality trimmed at Q25 with fastp and then assembled into clones with MiXCR by TCRdb, keeping productive beta chains. All rows with the same CDR3 protein become a single entry with the most common DNA and genes. V and J calls and clone size were set by TCRdb, not the authors. The sample table records around 13,000 distinct CDR3 sequences; less than 80% of these occur just once. The top ten hold approximately 12% of the sample.

The germline V gene specifies SGHTA as CDR1 and FQGTGA as CDR2. Spanning cysteine to phenylalanine, the CDR3 consists of 15 amino acids. The entry retains the CDR3 DNA only, 45 bases that are in frame from base 1. After removal of 3 bases from V and 4 bases from J, the junction retains 5 bases not matched to a gene. Sample treatment or condition, as interpreted from the label and publication: roughly 10-day PBMC culture with coronavirus spike peptide pools or control peptides (ViraFEST assay). The ViraFEST assay, used in the study, expanded antigen-specific T cells with peptide pools and then identified the expanded clonotypes through TCR sequencing. The positive SARS-CoV-2 PCR tests of the convalescent patients were dated from March to December 2020, before the Alpha, Beta and Delta variants emerged in the United States. Each well held 1.5 million to 2.5 million PBMCs cultured with approximately 9.1 ug/ml peptide pools in IMDM containing about 5% human AB serum and 7.5 to 10 IU/ml IL-2. On days 3 and 7, half of the culture medium was replaced with fresh IL-2-containing medium. After around 10 days of culture, CD4+ T cells were isolated by negative selection with the EasySep CD4+ T cell isolation kit. PBMCs were separated from whole blood using Ficoll-Paque Plus gradient centrifugation and then either used fresh or cryopreserved at -140C. In general, triplicate wells were set up for every culture condition.

The specimen was CD4+ T cells from blood, cultured in vitro. The sequence links TRBV7-3 to TRBJ2-1, and TRBD2 matches 8 of the central bases. This clonotype originated in a human donor who had recovered from COVID-19. The CDR3 region: CASSFTREGYNEQFF. The nucleotide sequence is TGTGCCAGCAGCTTTACCCGGGAGGGATACAATGAGCAGTTCTTC.